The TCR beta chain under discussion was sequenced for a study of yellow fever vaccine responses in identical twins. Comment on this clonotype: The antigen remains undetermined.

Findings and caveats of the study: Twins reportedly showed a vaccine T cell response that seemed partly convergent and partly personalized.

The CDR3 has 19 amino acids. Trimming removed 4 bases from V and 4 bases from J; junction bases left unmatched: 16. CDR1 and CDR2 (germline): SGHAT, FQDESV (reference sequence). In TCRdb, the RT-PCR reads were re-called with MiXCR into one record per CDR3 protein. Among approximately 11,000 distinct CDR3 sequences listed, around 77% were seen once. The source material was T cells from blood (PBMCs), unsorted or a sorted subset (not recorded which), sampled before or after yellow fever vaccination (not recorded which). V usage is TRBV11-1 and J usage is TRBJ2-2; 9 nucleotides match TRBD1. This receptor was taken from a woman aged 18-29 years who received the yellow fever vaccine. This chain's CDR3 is CASSYRRTGVIVGTGELFF. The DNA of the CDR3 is TGTGCCAGCAGCTACCGAAGGACAGGGGTAATAGTTGGCACCGGGGAGCTGTTTTTT.